One sample yielded the 28 T cell receptor beta chains listed below, sequenced in a study of T-cell reconstitution after alpha-beta-depleted transplantation in children. A library of TCRbeta sequences, prepared with unique molecular identifiers, was generated. TCRdb analysed the PCR reads with MiXCR anew, one entry per CDR3 protein. In the table there are 300,000 or so distinct CDR3 sequences, 20% to 30% of which are singletons. The sample consisted of PBMCs, mostly from graft donor cells, taken 180 days after TCRalphabeta/CD19-depleted stem cell transplant. Receptors were obtained from a male patient between 5 and 17 years old who had a stem cell transplant for acute lymphoblastic leukemia, so the T cells may come from the graft donor.

This clonotype was counted between two and nine times. The chain links TRBV5-1 to TRBJ2-1; D gene uncertain. The CDR3 sequence is 18 residues long. The V end was cut by 0 bases, the J end by 0 bases, with 16 bases between. Germline lookup yields CDR1 SGHRS and CDR2 YFSETQ. The CDR3 nucleotides read TGCGCCAGCAGCTTGGAAGGACCCCTGGATAGCTCCTACAATGAGCAGTTCTTC. Translated: CASSLEGPLDSSYNEQFF.

The chain combines TRBV29-1 with TRBJ1-1; the D is unclear. The CDR3 is 15 amino acids. Germline lookup yields CDR1 SQVTM and CDR2 ANQGSEA. The germline V and J ends were trimmed by 2 bases and 6 bases, with 19 bases remaining between them. For the CDR3, the DNA is TGCAGCGTTGAAAGGCGCTCGGGTCCGAGTTCTGAAGCTTTCTTT. Encoded protein: CSVERRSGPSSEAFF.

This clonotype was recorded a few times. CDR3 sequence (DNA): TGCGCCAGCAGCCCGGCCCCGGGACAGGGGGCGGAAAAACTGTTTTTT. Residues: CASSPAPGQGAEKLFF. J is TRBJ1-4 and V is TRBV5-1; 12 nucleotides align to TRBD1. The CDR3 is 16 residues long. Germline V lookup: CDR1 SGHRS, CDR2 YFSETQ. Trimming removed 4 bases from V and 8 bases from J; junction bases left unmatched: 9.

This clonotype was found a few times. The rearrangement joins TRBV7-2 to TRBJ2-3; a possible D gene is TRBD1 (7 bases). This CDR3 comprises 15 residues. Germline-derived CDR1 and CDR2 are SGHTA and FQGNSA. Deletions cut 5 bases from V and 2 bases from J, with 14 bases between. As DNA, the CDR3 is TGTGCCAGCAGCACGCAGGGGGGCCCCACAGATACGCAGTATTTT. This codes for CASSTQGGPTDTQYF.

This clonotype turned up a few times. This chain uses TRBV6-5 with TRBJ2-3; D ambiguous. Germline V gene sequence: CDR1 MNHEY, CDR2 SVGAGI. CDR3 length: 14 amino acids. V was cut by 2 bases and J by 2 bases, with 8 bases left in between. CDR3 in amino acids: CASSYAVNTDTQYF. The CDR3 nucleotides read TGTGCCAGCAGTTACGCCGTGAACACAGATACGCAGTATTTT.

In this sample, this clonotype turned up a few times. V and J are TRBV10-1 and TRBJ2-1, with 7 bases aligning to TRBD1. The CDR3 spans 14 residues. V shed 3 bases, J shed 5 bases, and the junction held 4 bases outside the gene matches. Per the germline V gene, CDR1 is WNHNN and CDR2 is SYGVQD (reference sequence). Written as DNA, the CDR3 is TGCGCCAGCAGTGAACAGGGGATCAACAATGAGCAGTTCTTC. Protein: CASSEQGINNEQFF.

The chain couples TRBV3-1 to TRBJ1-6; no clear D. V shed 4 bases and J shed 5 bases, with 12 bases lying between them. CDR3 size: 15 residues. Germline loops: CDR1 LGHDT, CDR2 YNNKEL (reference sequence). This CDR3 reads CASSPLNRNNSPLHF. The CDR3 bases are TGTGCCAGCAGCCCCCTTAATAGAAATAATTCACCCCTCCACTTT.

This chain uses TRBV5-1 with TRBJ1-1, with a tentative D call TRBD1 (6 bases). Germline-derived CDR1 and CDR2 are SGHRS and YFSETQ. The V and J ends lost 0 bases and 1 base respectively, with 10 bases between them. The CDR3 length is 15 residues. In DNA form, the CDR3 reads TGCGCCAGCAGCTTGGGGGGACATCCGAACACTGAAGCTTTCTTT. It codes for CASSLGGHPNTEAFF.

This clonotype has just one count. This sequence joins TRBV7-8 and TRBJ2-4; tentatively, D is TRBD1 or TRBD2 (5 bases each). Trimming removed 5 bases at V and 12 bases at J, with 17 bases between. The CDR3 consists of 13 residues. The germline CDR1 and CDR2 sequences are SGHVS and FQNEAQ. CDR3 nucleotide sequence: TGTGCCAGCAGCCCGGGGCCCATTAAAGATCAGTACTTC. It translates to CASSPGPIKDQYF.

The chain joins TRBV27 to TRBJ2-2; no firm D call. Deletions cut 6 bases from V and 4 bases from J, with 12 bases between. The length of the CDR3 is 14 residues. Germline V gene lookup returns CDR1 MNHEY and CDR2 SMNVEV (reference sequence). The CDR3 nucleotides read TGTGCCAGCAGCCTCCGAGTCCCCACCGGGGAGCTGTTTTTT. Translation gives CASSLRVPTGELFF.

There are a few counts of this clonotype. V and J are TRBV29-1 and TRBJ2-7; D is perhaps TRBD1 (6 bases). The CDR3 consists of 14 residues. V lost 4 bases, J lost 3 bases, and 16 bases lay in between. CDR1 SQVTM and CDR2 ANQGSEA come from the germline V gene. The CDR3: CSVVGQGRLYEQYF. The DNA for the CDR3 is TGCAGCGTTGTCGGGCAGGGGCGGCTCTACGAGCAGTACTTC.

For the CDR3, the DNA is TGTGCCAGCACTTGGACAGCCGCCAACGGGGAGCTGTTTTTT. Translation: CASTWTAANGELFF. The rearrangement links TRBV7-9 to TRBJ2-2; a possible D gene is TRBD1 (6 bases). The CDR3 spans 14 residues. Germline V gene lookup returns CDR1 SEHNR and CDR2 FQNEAQ (reference sequence). Trimming pared 7 bases from V and 7 bases from J, leaving 16 bases between.

V and J are TRBV20-1 and TRBJ2-2, with D unclear. V lost 3 bases and J 3 bases, leaving 20 bases between the germline ends. The CDR3 totals 17 residues. CDR1 and CDR2 (germline): DFQATT, SNEGSKA (reference sequence). The CDR3 loop is CSASPPGPNDYTGELFF. Here the CDR3 DNA reads TGCAGTGCTAGCCCCCCGGGTCCCAACGATTACACCGGGGAGCTGTTTTTT.

This clonotype occurred a few times. The chain has TRBV7-6 and TRBJ1-5; D call uncertain. Trimming pared 5 bases from V and 0 bases from J, leaving 11 bases between. This CDR3 has 15 residues. The germline gives CDR1 SGHVS, CDR2 FNYEAQ. The CDR3 loop is CASSPLTFSNQPQHF. CDR3 sequence (DNA): TGTGCCAGCAGCCCTCTGACATTTAGCAATCAGCCCCAGCATTTT. Using reference TRBV7-6 and TRBJ1-5 for the parts outside the CDR3, the full variable domain is GAGVSQSPRYKVTKRGQDVALRCDPISGHVSLYWYRQALGQGPEFLTYFNYEAQQDKSGLPNDRFSAERPEGSISTLTIQRTEQRDSAMYRCASSPLTFSNQPQHFGDGTRLSIL.

The chain links TRBV10-3 to TRBJ1-1, with TRBD1 as a possible D gene (6 bases). CDR1 and CDR2 (germline): ENHRY, SYGVKD. V lost 6 bases to trimming and J lost 0 bases, with 29 bases between them. The CDR3 is 20 residues long. The CDR3 sequence is CAIRLKEEGGYVGVNTEAFF. The CDR3 nucleotides are TGTGCCATCAGATTAAAAGAGGAGGGGGGCTATGTTGGAGTGAACACTGAAGCTTTCTTT.

The CDR3, as DNA: TGTGCCAGCAGCGTCAGGGCGATAAGCTCTGGGGCCAACGTCCTGACTTTC. It is translated as CASSVRAISSGANVLTF. The chain has TRBV5-8 and TRBJ2-6, with D possibly matching TRBD1 (5 bases). This CDR3 spans 17 amino acids. V was shortened by 4 bases and J by 0 bases, with 14 bases between the two germline ends. Germline V gene data show CDR1 as SGHTS and CDR2 as YDEGEE.

This clonotype occurred a few times. This chain joins TRBV4-2 and TRBJ2-7; TRBD2 aligns across 12 bases. Germline loops: CDR1 LGHNA, CDR2 YNFKEQ. The CDR3 runs to 16 residues. V lost 3 bases, J lost 3 bases, and 6 bases stayed unmatched. The CDR3 nucleotides read TGTGCCAGCAGCCATGGGACTAGCGGGCGGTACTACGAGCAGTACTTC. Translated, it gives CASSHGTSGRYYEQYF.

This clonotype was observed a handful of times. For the CDR3, the DNA is TGTGCCAGCAGCTTACGCCTAAACTGGGGAGAGCAGTTCTTC. Translating it yields CASSLRLNWGEQFF. V and J are TRBV7-2 and TRBJ2-1; D remains ambiguous. In germline, CDR1 is SGHTA, CDR2 FQGNSA. V was clipped by 2 bases and J by 10 bases, with 15 bases between them. This CDR3 spans 14 amino acids.

This clonotype was seen a handful of times. The CDR3 sequence is CASSQELLALSTDTQYF. Here the CDR3 DNA reads TGTGCCAGCAGCCAAGAGCTCCTAGCGCTAAGCACAGATACGCAGTATTTT. This sequence joins TRBV4-2 and TRBJ2-3, with a weak D call TRBD2 (6 bases). This CDR3 spans 17 amino acids. CDR1 is LGHNA and CDR2 is YNFKEQ in the germline V gene. Trimming removed 0 bases from V and 0 bases from J, with 13 bases in between.

This clonotype was seen a handful of times. This sequence joins TRBV3-1 and TRBJ2-4, with TRBD1 identical over 7 bases. The CDR3 sequence is 16 residues long. The V gene end was trimmed by 4 bases and the J gene end by 0 bases; junction bases not matched to a gene: 6. Germline CDR1 LGHDT, CDR2 YNNKEL (reference sequence). CDR3 in amino acids: CASSPGTVLAKNIQYF. DNA for the CDR3: TGTGCCAGCAGCCCAGGGACAGTTCTAGCCAAAAACATTCAGTACTTC.

The chain recombines TRBV6-1 with TRBJ2-1; D is possibly TRBD1 or TRBD2 (5 bases each). Germline V gene data show CDR1 as MNHNS and CDR2 as SASEGT. The length of the CDR3 is 14 residues. V was cut by 8 bases and J by 10 bases, with 21 bases left in between. The CDR3 nucleotides are TGTGCCAGCTGGGGGACGCGCCTGGTGGCGGAGCAGTTCTTC. Translating gives CASWGTRLVAEQFF.

In this sample, this clonotype turned up a few times. The chain employs TRBV4-1 and TRBJ1-1, with TRBD1 as a possible D gene (5 bases). Germline CDR1 MGHRA, CDR2 YSYEKL. The CDR3 is 14 residues long. V was cut by 5 bases and J by 2 bases, with 12 bases left in between. CDR3 sequence: CASSERGPNTEAFF. CDR3 in DNA: TGCGCCAGCAGCGAGAGGGGTCCTAACACTGAAGCTTTCTTT.

The genes are TRBV5-6 and TRBJ2-1; no clear D gene. Per germline, CDR1 SGHDT and CDR2 YYEEEE. CDR3 size: 13 residues. Deletions cut 2 bases from V and 6 bases from J, with 9 bases between. The CDR3 spells CASSFRGSNEQFF. CDR3 nucleotides: TGTGCCAGCAGCTTTCGTGGGTCCAATGAGCAGTTCTTC.

The chain employs TRBV14 and TRBJ1-2; D ambiguous. Per germline, CDR1 SGHDN and CDR2 FVKESK. CDR3 size: 14 residues. Trimming removed 1 base at V and 4 bases at J, with 10 bases between. The CDR3 nucleotides read TGTGCCAGCAGCCAAGGGAACAGCCCCTATGGCTACACCTTC. Protein product: CASSQGNSPYGYTF.

The chain recombines TRBV15 with TRBJ2-5; the match to TRBD2 covers 9 bases. Trimming took 3 bases from V and 2 from J; bases not matched to a gene: 4. This CDR3 is built from 15 residues. CDR1 and CDR2 (germline): LNHNV, YYDKDF (reference sequence). The chain's CDR3 is CATSSRLAVQETQYF. CDR3 in DNA: TGTGCCACCAGCAGCCGACTAGCGGTACAAGAGACCCAGTACTTC.

This clonotype was seen more than once but under ten times. CDR3 DNA sequence: TGTGCCAGCAGTGAAAGACTAGCGGGATACTACAATGAGCAGTTCTTC. Translated, it gives CASSERLAGYYNEQFF. The chain has TRBV6-1 and TRBJ2-1; TRBD2 agrees at 11 bases. There are 16 residues in the CDR3. V trimming: 2 bases; J trimming: 3 bases; junction bases outside the gene matches: 3. Germline loops: CDR1 MNHNS, CDR2 SASEGT.

The chain carries TRBV15 and TRBJ2-1; 14 bases line up with TRBD2. In germline, CDR1 is LNHNV, CDR2 YYDKDF (reference sequence). This CDR3 has 13 residues. Trimming at V came to 8 bases and at J to 15 bases, leaving 9 bases not matched to a gene. The CDR3 DNA follows: TGTGCCACCGGGCGACTAGCGGGAGGGAGCGGGTTCTTC. Protein product: CATGRLAGGSGFF.

This clonotype was seen a handful of times. The genes are TRBV6-2 or TRBV6-3 and TRBJ2-2; TRBD1 aligns across 10 bases. The V gene end was trimmed by 6 bases and the J gene end by 6 bases; junction bases not matched to a gene: 7. The CDR3 runs to 15 residues. The germline V gene encodes CDR1 MNHEY and CDR2 SVGEGT. The CDR3: CASSWDRGPPGELFF. In DNA, the CDR3 is TGTGCCAGCAGCTGGGACAGGGGTCCTCCCGGGGAGCTGTTTTTT.